Given below is one T cell receptor beta chain in context. Its antigen remains unidentified. No much larger clonotype is one base removed from it; base qualities were not supplied. The cohort was made up of 666 healthy bone marrow donors. At the time of sampling, every cohort member was nominally healthy, though immune exposures that went unrecorded were likely present. The donor was CMV seronegative and was included in the group of around 320 seronegative cohort members. A peripheral blood sample was provided by each donor, and peripheral blood mononuclear cells were used for TCR beta sequencing. Genomic DNA was extracted from the blood cell samples with the Qiagen DNeasy Blood Extraction Kit. According to the germline V gene (reference sequence), CDR1 reads LNHNV and CDR2 reads YYDKDF. V and J lose 6 bases and 2 bases, and a span of 16 bases separates them. The CDR3 starts with the cysteine, ends with the phenylalanine, and has 15 residues. This entry keeps only the CDR3 DNA: 45 bases, framed from base 1.

The method was the immunoSEQ multiplex PCR assay. A mixture of 60 forward primers for TCR Vbeta segments and 13 reverse primers for TCR Jbeta segments was used in the multiplex PCR. The CDR3 region of rearranged TCR beta genes was amplified from genomic DNA with a multiplex PCR assay. The amplified TCR beta libraries were sequenced on the Illumina HiSeq System as 87-base-pair reads. Turning to the authors' computational methods: In a later analysis, some 80 million unique TCR beta chains were counted across the approximately 640 repertoires, and approximately 11 million of these chains were shared by at least two donors. A nearest-neighbor algorithm error-corrected the raw reads and collapsed the reads into unique sequences, merging closely related sequences to remove PCR and sequencing errors. CDR3 sequences were aligned to IMGT reference sequences to assign V, D and J gene segments. Each retained sequence needed at least a six-nucleotide match to both a V gene segment and a J gene segment. Rearrangements were classified as productive when the CDR3 lacked stop codons and remained in frame with V and J, and all other rearrangements were classified as non-productive. Following IMGT convention, CDR3 was defined as the stretch from the second conserved V-encoded cysteine up to the conserved J-encoded phenylalanine. The earlier analysis of fewer than 700 of the donors excluded sequences that lacked an unambiguous match to a single V gene segment. In an earlier analysis of around 600 of the donors, V segments were called functional above 56.7% productive rearrangements and were called segregating when the between-donor standard deviation exceeded 5%. A statistical classification framework was built for diagnosing cytomegalovirus status from the catalog of TCR beta chain sequences. A later analysis assigned V and J genes by comparing TCR nucleotide sequences with IMGT/GENE-DB human TR gene sequences. A later analysis assigned CDR3 sequences and most-parsimonious VDJ recombination scenarios with the TCRdist pipeline. In a later analysis, each TCR beta chain was defined by its CDR3 amino acid sequence together with its V-gene family, and reads without a unique V-gene family were excluded. A later analysis removed roughly 590 highly shared, low-generation-probability nucleotide sequences to deal with suspected cross-contamination and a sequencing artifact. For each public chain, a later analysis derived a clonal expansion index from normalized ranks of inferred template counts within each repertoire. Generation probabilities in a later analysis came from a VDJ recombination model fitted to out-of-frame rearrangements, and those results were checked against IGoR. In a later analysis, TCR-TCR, TCR-HLA and TCR-CMV co-occurrence was scored with hypergeometric tests, and a repertoire-size bias correction was applied to TCR pairs. False discovery rates were estimated in a later analysis by permuting HLA or CMV assignments 20 times. A later analysis grouped co-occurring TCRs with DBSCAN, adding TCRdist sequence similarity when clustering within HLA-allele-positive subsets. For co-occurrence clustering, repertoires with fewer than 30,000 or more than 120,000 public chains were excluded, along with 5 or 6 repertoires with anomalous nucleotide sharing. In TCRdb, the immuneACCESS table is reduced to in-frame sequences with V and J assigned. These tables do not hold every clone; where another copy was compared, an unresolved V gene accounts for under half, and the others remain unexplained. Clonal size and the V and J genes are those of that table, whereas D and trimming came from the DNA. The table for this sample lists about 160,000 clones; around 80% of them were counted only once. The top ten clonotypes cover less than 3% of the sample.

This entry is derived from a study of cytomegalovirus exposure and HLA in healthy donors (dated 2017 in TCRdb). Background on the whole study: According to an earlier analysis of a few hundred of the donors, about 179 million T cells yielded 117 million unique TCR beta sequences and approximately 300 Gb of sequence data. Both class I and class II loci were covered by HLA typing, at four-digit resolution. A later analysis re-analyzed previously published TCR beta repertoires from 550 to 700 donors and added high-resolution HLA genotyping to study TCR occurrence patterns. All discovery cohort repertoires had been generated on a single sequencing platform. The number of typed donors differed by locus: about 620-640 for A, B, C, DRB1 and DQB1; some 500 for DQA1; roughly 600 for DPA1; and about 450 for DPB1. Donor age, sex, ethnicity and CMV serostatus were collected together with the repertoire data. Rather than using new phenotypic data, the later analysis identified candidate immune exposures from TCR beta sequences and from how often those sequences occurred across donors. Four or five DR-DQ haplotypes were handled as single units for association and clustering, since linkage in the cohort was strong. Across some 400 genotyped donors of the cohort, an average of about 200,000 unique TCR beta nucleotide sequences per donor were sequenced, and roughly 20% of those sequences were non-productive. Roughly 290 gigabases of sequencing data and 70 million to 95 million unique TCR sequences made up an early release that covered 500 to 650 HLA-typed donors. A later genetic analysis took genome-wide SNP genotypes for about three fifths of the 666 donors and used that subset as a discovery cohort. Using immunosequencing, the study profiled T cell repertoires from 666 subjects and related those repertoires to cytomegalovirus serostatus. An earlier analysis of approximately 640 of the donors applied high-throughput TCR beta sequencing to assess whether each TCR beta V gene segment acted as functional or pseudogenic. In addition to the first cohort of 666 subjects, a separate validation cohort of 130 or so different subjects was used. The study combined high-throughput TCR immunosequencing, statistical association of individual TCRs with disease status, and machine learning to predict cytomegalovirus infection status. Of the roughly 430 genotyped donors, 81% fell in the genetic ancestry cluster associated with self-reported Caucasian donors. The aim of the study was to test whether cataloging public T cell receptors could identify signatures of past pathogen exposure. General conclusions and limits of the study: Presence/absence analyses assumed roughly uniform sequencing depth across donors, an assumption that may not hold. A cluster of highly shared sequence variants was judged likely to represent a technical artifact of the sequencing pipeline. A further reported finding was that TCR beta sequences accurately predicted the HLA-A and HLA-B alleles for most subjects in the first cohort. In vitro tests confirmed that a few of the cytomegalovirus-associated TCR beta chains recognize cytomegalovirus antigens. Because counts were too low, 15 or so rarely observed V segments, including chromosome 9 orphons, were excluded from the earlier analysis of 587 of the donors. According to a later analysis, most CMV-associated TCR beta chains appeared to be HLA-restricted, and the HLA associations seemed to be driven largely by CMV exposure. In a later analysis, several top co-occurrence clusters were reported to appear linked to parvovirus B19, influenza, CMV and Epstein-Barr virus. A later genetic analysis reported fewer N-insertions in productive TCRs among donors in an Asian-associated ancestry cluster than the 666-donor mean. When HLA alleles, especially DR and DQ, strongly co-occurred, TCR associations were difficult to assign to individual alleles. CMV serostatus was the only immune exposure information available for the cohort. In a later analysis, the rate of TCR association differed among HLA loci, with DRB1 alleles having the most associated TCRs and HLA-C alleles having the fewest. The authors suggested that the approach could potentially be generalized to other disease states and immunological phenotypes. Because HLA typing was unavailable for some donors at each locus, only the typed subset was used in association tests. Most TCR sequences were observed very rarely across donors, whereas some public TCRs were present in many individuals. The cohort was sequenced for TCR beta chains only, and without alpha or paired-chain data the features that could be detected were limited. An association between a missense DCLRE1C variant and V-gene and J-gene trimming of TCR beta chains was found in a later genetic analysis and replicated in an independent cohort. Some IMGT-functional V segments, including TRBV6-2 and TRBV6-3, could not be told apart with the 87-base-pair reads, so those segments were excluded. A total of 150 or so TCR beta chains were listed by the study as associated with cytomegalovirus. At a false discovery rate of 0.05, a later analysis linked 16,951 TCR beta sequences to specific HLA alleles. A later analysis found that HLA-associated TCR beta chains were more clonally expanded and had lower generation probabilities than equally common non-associated chains. Linkage disequilibrium might explain the correlated functional status among segregating V segments, but an unknown experimental factor could not be excluded. The classifier was reported to diagnose cytomegalovirus status with high specificity and sensitivity in both the original cohort and the validation cohort. In an earlier analysis of several hundred of the donors, most TCR beta V segments were observed in productive rearrangements about 87% or about 30% of the time, broadly matching IMGT annotations.

The chain joins TRBV15 to TRBJ1-2, and perhaps TRBD1 as D gene, on 5 matching bases. The sample was PBMCs. The source of this sequence is a female donor in good health and CMV-seronegative. The CDR3: CATRADSSPNYGYTF. DNA sequence: TGTGCCACCAGAGCTGACAGTTCCCCAAACTATGGCTACACCTTC.